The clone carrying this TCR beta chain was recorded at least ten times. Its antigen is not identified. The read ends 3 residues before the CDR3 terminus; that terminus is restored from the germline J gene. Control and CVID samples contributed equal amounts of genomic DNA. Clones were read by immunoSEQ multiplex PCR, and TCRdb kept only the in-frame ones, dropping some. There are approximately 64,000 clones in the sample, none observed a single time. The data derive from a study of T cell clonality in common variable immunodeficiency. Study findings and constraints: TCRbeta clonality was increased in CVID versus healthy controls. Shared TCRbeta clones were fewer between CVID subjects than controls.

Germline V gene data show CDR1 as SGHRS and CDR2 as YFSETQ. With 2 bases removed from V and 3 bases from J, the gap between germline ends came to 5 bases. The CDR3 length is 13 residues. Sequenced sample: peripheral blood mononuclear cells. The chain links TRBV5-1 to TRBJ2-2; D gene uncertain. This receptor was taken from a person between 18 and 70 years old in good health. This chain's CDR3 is CASSLGYTGELFF. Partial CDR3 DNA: TGCGCCAGCAGCTTAGGGTACACCGGGGAG.